The 11 T cell receptor beta chains in this list originate from one sample, sequenced in a study of identical twins. From the 5' RACE reads, TCRdb called clonotypes with MiXCR, one entry per CDR3 protein. This table has approximately 1.8 million distinct CDR3 sequences, under 35% appearing once. The sample taken for sequencing was cord blood. These receptors came from a newborn girl in good health.

The chain combines TRBV18 with TRBJ2-1, with unresolved D. The ends were cut back, 10 bases at V and 6 bases at J, with 13 bases in the middle. Per germline, CDR1 KGHSH and CDR2 LQKENI. The CDR3 length is 12 residues. The CDR3 loop is CATAGVGNEQFF. CDR3 DNA sequence: TGTGCCACCGCTGGAGTGGGCAATGAGCAGTTCTTC.

The chain couples TRBV4-1 to TRBJ2-5; 7 nucleotides match TRBD2. The CDR3 is 16 amino acids. Germline V CDR1 and CDR2: MGHRA, YSYEKL. V was clipped by 2 bases and J by 0 bases; unmatched bases: 6. The CDR3 loop reads CASSQRIAGYQETQYF. The CDR3 DNA reads TGCGCCAGCAGCCAAAGGATAGCGGGCTACCAAGAGACCCAGTACTTC.

V gene TRBV4-2 combines with J gene TRBJ1-5; D is unresolved. Germline V CDR1 and CDR2: LGHNA, YNFKEQ. The CDR3 loop spans 13 amino acids. The ends were cut back, 2 bases at V and 5 bases at J, with 7 bases in the middle. CDR3 bases: TGTGCCAGCAGCCAAAAAATCGATCAGCCCCAGCATTTT. It translates to CASSQKIDQPQHF.

In this sample, this clonotype turned up many times. The rearrangement joins TRBV2 to TRBJ2-3; D not resolved. Germline V gives CDR1 SNHLY, CDR2 FYNNEI. The germline V and J ends were trimmed by 4 bases and 2 bases, with 7 bases remaining between them. The CDR3 extends over 13 amino acids. In DNA, the CDR3 is TGTGCCAGCAGTGTGGGCTTCACAGATACGCAGTATTTT. This codes for CASSVGFTDTQYF.

This clonotype was detected only a few times. This chain links TRBV20-1 with TRBJ2-3; the match to TRBD2 covers 8 bases. V trimming: 6 bases; J trimming: 5 bases; junction bases outside the gene matches: 13. In germline, CDR1 is DFQATT, CDR2 SNEGSKA (reference sequence). The length of the CDR3 is 15 residues. In nucleotides, the CDR3 is TGCAGTGCCACCCCGGGGGGGGACAAGGAAGATACGCAGTATTTT. Translating it yields CSATPGGDKEDTQYF.

The chain joins TRBV10-3 to TRBJ2-3, with a possible D match to TRBD1 (6 bases). Trimming shortened V by 4 bases and J by 2 bases, and 16 bases separated the two germline ends. The germline V gene has CDR1 ENHRY and CDR2 SYGVKD. The CDR3 contains 16 residues. For the CDR3, the DNA is TGTGCCATCAGTGTTGGGGGCCTCTATATCACAGATACGCAGTATTTT. Its translation is CAISVGGLYITDTQYF.

The chain employs TRBV10-3 and TRBJ1-5; no firm D call. Trimming cost V 0 bases and J 3 bases, with 6 bases left between them. Germline V gene sequence: CDR1 ENHRY, CDR2 SYGVKD. CDR3 length equals 14 residues. CDR3 nucleotides: TGTGCCATCAGTGAGTCGGTCGTCAATCAGCCCCAGCATTTT. This codes for CAISESVVNQPQHF.

Points on this clonotype: A much larger clone lies a single base off, so this may be a read error. As DNA, the CDR3 is TGCAGCGTACGGACTAGCGGCTACAATGAGCAGTACTTC. It translates to CSVRTSGYNEQYF. The rearrangement links TRBV29-1 to TRBJ2-4, with 10 bases aligning to TRBD2. J gave up 13 bases and V 6 bases, and 12 bases lay outside the gene matches. The CDR3 length is 13 residues. Germline assignment: CDR1 SQVTM and CDR2 ANQGSEA.

The chain has TRBV6-6 and TRBJ2-1, with 8 bases fitting TRBD2. The end of the DNA fits TRBJ2-7 better, so the J call may be wrong. This CDR3 has 16 amino acids. Looked up from germline, CDR1 is MNHNY and CDR2 is SVGAGI (reference sequence). DNA for the CDR3: TGTGCCAGCAGTTACACGGGAGGGCGAGCCTACAATGAGCAGTACTTC. This codes for CASSYTGGRAYNEQYF.

The V gene is TRBV6-6, the J gene TRBJ2-1; TRBD2 might be the D (7 bases). This CDR3 spans 13 amino acids. The V end was cut by 2 bases, the J end by 13 bases, with 15 bases between. Germline CDR1 reads MNHNY; CDR2 reads SVGAGI (reference sequence). Written as DNA, the CDR3 is TGTGCCAGCAGTTACGGGGGGGCCAAGACCCAGTTCTTC. Protein sequence: CASSYGGAKTQFF.

A few counts support this clonotype. The rearrangement joins TRBV6-5 to TRBJ2-3, with 12 bases aligning to TRBD2. Trimming cost V 0 bases and J 4 bases; bases outside gene matches: 8. Germline lookup yields CDR1 MNHEY and CDR2 SVGAGI. This CDR3 region has 18 residues. This CDR3 reads CASSYSRPGLAGPDTQYF. The CDR3 nucleotides read TGTGCCAGCAGTTACTCGAGGCCAGGACTAGCGGGACCAGATACGCAGTATTTT.